This T cell receptor beta chain was found in a study of cytomegalovirus exposure and HLA in healthy donors. The J segment lost 3 bases and the V segment lost 4 bases, leaving 7 bases of the junction unmatched. The CDR3 has 16 amino acids. Germline lookup yields CDR1 SGHTA and CDR2 FQGNSA. Use of 60 Vbeta and 13 Jbeta primers characterized the PCR. TCRdb's copy holds only in-frame clones and misses some; the assay was immunoSEQ multiplex PCR. The repertoire holds about 150,000 clones, with under 90% as singletons. The TCR sequence derives from a man younger than 30 in good health and CMV-seronegative. This sequence joins TRBV7-2 and TRBJ2-1, with 9 bases matching TRBD1. Sequenced material: PBMCs. The CDR3 loop reads CASSSPWGQGYNEQFF. As DNA, the CDR3 is TGTGCCAGCAGCTCACCCTGGGGACAGGGCTACAATGAGCAGTTCTTC. The full variable domain, rest sourced from reference TRBV7-2 and TRBJ2-1, is GAGVSQSPSNKVTEKGKDVELRCDPISGHTALYWYRQSLGQGLEFLIYFQGNSAPDKSGLPSDRFSAERTGGSVSTLTIQRTQQEDSAVYLCASSSPWGQGYNEQFFGPGTRLTVL.